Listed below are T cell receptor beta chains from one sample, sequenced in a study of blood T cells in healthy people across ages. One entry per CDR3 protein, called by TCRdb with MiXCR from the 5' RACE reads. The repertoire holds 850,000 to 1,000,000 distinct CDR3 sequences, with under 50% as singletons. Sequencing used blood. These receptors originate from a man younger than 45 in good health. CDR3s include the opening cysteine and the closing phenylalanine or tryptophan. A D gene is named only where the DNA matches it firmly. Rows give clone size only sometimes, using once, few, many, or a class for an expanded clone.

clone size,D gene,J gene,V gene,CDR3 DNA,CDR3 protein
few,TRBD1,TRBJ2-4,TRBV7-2,TGTGCCAGCAGCTTAGCGCCGACAGGGAACATTCAGTACTTC,CASSLAPTGNIQYF
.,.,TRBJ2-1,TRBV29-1,TGCAGCGTTGGTTCCGGAACGGAGCAGTTCTTC,CSVGSGTEQFF
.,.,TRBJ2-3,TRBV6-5,TGTGCCAGCAGGGAGCAGCCCCATACGCAGTATTTT,CASREQPHTQYF
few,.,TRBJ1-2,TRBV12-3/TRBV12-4,TGTGCCAGCAGTTTGATGCTCTATGGCTACACCTTC,CASSLMLYGYTF
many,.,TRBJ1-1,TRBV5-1,TGCGCCAGCAGCTCCGGGAACACTGAAGCTTTCTTT,CASSSGNTEAFF
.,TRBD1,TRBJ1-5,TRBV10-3,TGTGCCGTCAGTGAAGGCTCAGGGGGGTATCAGCCCCAGCATTTT,CAVSEGSGGYQPQHF
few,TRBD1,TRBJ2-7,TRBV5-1,TGCGCCAGCATCGGGACAGAAACCTACGAGCAGTACTTC,CASIGTETYEQYF
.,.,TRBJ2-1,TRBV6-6,TGTGCCAGCAGCTTCGGTGAGGGGGAGCAGTTCTTC,CASSFGEGEQFF
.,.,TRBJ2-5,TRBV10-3,TGTGCCATCAGTACCGGGACATCCTTTGGGAATGAGCAGTACTTC,CAISTGTSFGNEQYF
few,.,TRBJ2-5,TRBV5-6,TGTGCCAGCAGCTTGGGAGGCGTATGGGGGGACGAGACCCAGTACTTC,CASSLGGVWGDETQYF
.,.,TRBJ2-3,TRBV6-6,TGTGCCAGCAGCGGTATGGTATCCAGTACTACGCAGTATTTT,CASSGMVSSTTQYF
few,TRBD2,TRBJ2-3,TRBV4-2,TGTGCCAGCAGCCGAGTGGGAGCGGGGGGCACAGATACGCAGTATTTT,CASSRVGAGGTDTQYF
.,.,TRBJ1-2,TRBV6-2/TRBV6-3,TGTGCCAGCACCCCTTACCGGGACAAGAACTATGGCTACACCTTC,CASTPYRDKNYGYTF
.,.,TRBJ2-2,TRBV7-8,TGTGCCAGCAGCTCAAGGGGGGGAGTCGGCACCGGGGAGCTGTTTTTT,CASSSRGGVGTGELFF
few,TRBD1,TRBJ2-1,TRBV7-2,TGTGCCAGCAGCTACCGGGACAGTTCCAATGAGCAGTTCTTC,CASSYRDSSNEQFF
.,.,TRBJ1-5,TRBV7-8,TGTGCCAGCAGCCAGAGGCCCCAGGGGCGGCAGCCCCAGCATTTT,CASSQRPQGRQPQHF
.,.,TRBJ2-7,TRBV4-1,TGCGCCAGCAGCCATCCGACAGGAGTCTACGAGCAGTACTTC,CASSHPTGVYEQYF